This TCR beta chain is drawn from a study of OX40 agonist ivuxolimab in advanced cancers. Turning to the study itself: Subjects had a mean age of about 60 years, with a range of roughly 23 to 79; just over 80% were male.

TCRdb's copy holds only in-frame clones and misses some; the assay was immunoSEQ multiplex PCR. The sample yields more than 80,000 clones, about 83% seen once. The study, taken as a whole, reports: More expanded clones were seen, on average, in CD8+ T cells than in CD4+.

Patients with a history of autoimmune disease or on systemic immunosuppression were excluded. Blood was sampled at baseline, cycle 4 day 1, and cycle 7 day 1. Germline-derived CDR1 and CDR2 are MNHEY and SVGAGI. The CDR3 sequence is 11 residues long. The V gene lost 7 bases and the J gene lost 5 bases, with 8 bases spanning the gap. Concerning this clone: Its antigen is unidentified.

Specimen: CD4+ or CD8+ T cells sorted from blood, collected in a trial of the OX40 agonist ivuxolimab. The source is an adult with an advanced solid tumor such as melanoma, head and neck, liver or kidney cancer. The V gene is TRBV6-5, the J gene TRBJ2-5; D gene ambiguous. The chain's CDR3 is CASTFAETQYF. CDR3 DNA: TGTGCCAGCACCTTCGCGGAGACCCAGTACTTC.